Detailed here is one T cell receptor (beta chain). The antigen is undetermined. The sample belongs to a study of T cell responses to AZD1222 COVID-19 vaccine. Study-level points and caveats: Across the whole spike, CD4 TCRs peaked at regions 160-218 and 743-854. Samples come after the peak T cell response, not at day 14. Among AZD1222 vaccinees, only 5 or 6 were seropositive at baseline.

Between the trimmed V and J ends, which lost 7 bases and 8 bases, there was a span of 21 bases. This CDR3 region has 14 residues. Germline V lookup: CDR1 SGHRS, CDR2 YFSETQ. The assay was immunoSEQ multiplex PCR, and TCRdb's table has in-frame clones only and misses some. The data contain fewer than 90,000 clones, about 82% of them singletons. Second-dose schedules of about 4 or about 12 weeks were combined. The origin of this receptor is an adult who received the AZD1222 COVID-19 vaccine. This sequence joins TRBV5-1 and TRBJ1-1; no reliable D call. Sequenced here: peripheral blood, sampled 28 days after the second AZD1222 dose. Here the CDR3 DNA reads TGCGCCAGCGCAAAGTTTTTACCCTCAATGGAAGCTTTCTTT. Amino acid sequence: CASAKFLPSMEAFF.